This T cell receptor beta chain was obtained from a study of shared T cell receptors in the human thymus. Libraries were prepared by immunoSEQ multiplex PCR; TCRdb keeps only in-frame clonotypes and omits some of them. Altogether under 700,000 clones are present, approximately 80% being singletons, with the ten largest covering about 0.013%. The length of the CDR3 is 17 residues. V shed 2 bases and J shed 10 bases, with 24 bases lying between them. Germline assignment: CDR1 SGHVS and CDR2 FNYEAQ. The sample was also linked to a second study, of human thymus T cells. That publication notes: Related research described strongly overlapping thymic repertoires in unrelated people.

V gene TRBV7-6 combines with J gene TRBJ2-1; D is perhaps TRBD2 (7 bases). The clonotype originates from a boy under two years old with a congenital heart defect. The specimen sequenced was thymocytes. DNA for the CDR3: TGTGCCAGCAGCTTACGGCTAAGGGGGGAGGGGGTTTGGGAGCAGTTCTTC. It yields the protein CASSLRLRGEGVWEQFF.